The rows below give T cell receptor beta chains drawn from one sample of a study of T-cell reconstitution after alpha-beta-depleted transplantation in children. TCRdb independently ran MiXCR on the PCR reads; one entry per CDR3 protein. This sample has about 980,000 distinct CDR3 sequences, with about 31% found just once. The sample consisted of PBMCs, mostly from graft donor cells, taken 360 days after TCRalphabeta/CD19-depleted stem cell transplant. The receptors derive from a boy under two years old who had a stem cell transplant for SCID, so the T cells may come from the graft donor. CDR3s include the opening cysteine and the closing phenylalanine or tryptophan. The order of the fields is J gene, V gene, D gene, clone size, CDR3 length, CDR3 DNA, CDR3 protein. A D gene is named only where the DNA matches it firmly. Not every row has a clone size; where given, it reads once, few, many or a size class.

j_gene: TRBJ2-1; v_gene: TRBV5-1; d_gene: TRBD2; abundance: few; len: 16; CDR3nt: TGCGCCAGCAGCTTGGCTCCAGCGGGGGGTCCCAATGAGCAGTTCTTC; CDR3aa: CASSLAPAGGPNEQFF
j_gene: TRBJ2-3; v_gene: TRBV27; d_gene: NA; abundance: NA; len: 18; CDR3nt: TGTGCCAGCCATGAGGCGGGTTGGGCCTCCTCTAGCACAGATACGCAGTATTTT; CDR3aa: CASHEAGWASSSTDTQYF
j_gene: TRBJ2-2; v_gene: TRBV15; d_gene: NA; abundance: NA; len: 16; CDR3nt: TGTGCCACCAGCAGAAACCGGGACTTCCGGGCCGGGGAGCTGTTTTTT; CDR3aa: CATSRNRDFRAGELFF
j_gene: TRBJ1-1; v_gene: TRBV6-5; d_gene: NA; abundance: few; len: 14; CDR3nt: TGTGCCAGCAGTTACGTGAGTGTCGGCACTGAAGCTTTCTTT; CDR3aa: CASSYVSVGTEAFF
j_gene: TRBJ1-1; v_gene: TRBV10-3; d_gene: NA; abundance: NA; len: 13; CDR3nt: TGTGCCATCAAGGAGGGACCTTTTCCTGAAGCTTTCTTT; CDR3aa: CAIKEGPFPEAFF
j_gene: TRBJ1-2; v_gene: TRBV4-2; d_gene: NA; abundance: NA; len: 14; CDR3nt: TGTGCCAGCAGCCAGCCGGGACCGATCTATGGCTACACCTTC; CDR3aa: CASSQPGPIYGYTF
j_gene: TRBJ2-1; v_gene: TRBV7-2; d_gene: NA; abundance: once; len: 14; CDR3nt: TGTGCCAGCAGCTTCTATTCTAGGGGCAATGAGCAGTTCTTC; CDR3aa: CASSFYSRGNEQFF
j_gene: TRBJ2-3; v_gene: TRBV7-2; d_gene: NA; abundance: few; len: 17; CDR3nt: TGTGCCAGCAGCTCGGGGGGGGCAGGGGGCAACACAGATACGCAGTATTTT; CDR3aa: CASSSGGAGGNTDTQYF
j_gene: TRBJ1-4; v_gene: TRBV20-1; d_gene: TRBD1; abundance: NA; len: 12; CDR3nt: TGCAGTGCGAGACAGGGTCAGGAAAAACTGTTTTTT; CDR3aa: CSARQGQEKLFF
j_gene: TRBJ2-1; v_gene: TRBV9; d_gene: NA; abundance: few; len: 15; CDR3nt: TGTGCCAGCAGCCCCCCGGGCGTCTCCTACAATGAGCAGTTCTTC; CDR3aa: CASSPPGVSYNEQFF
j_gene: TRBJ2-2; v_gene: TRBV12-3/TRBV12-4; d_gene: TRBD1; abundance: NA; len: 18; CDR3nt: TGTGCCAGCAGTTTAGCGCAAGGGGGCGCCCCGAACACCGGGGAGCTGTTTTTT; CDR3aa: CASSLAQGGAPNTGELFF
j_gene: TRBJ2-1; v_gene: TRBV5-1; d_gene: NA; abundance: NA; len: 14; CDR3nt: TGCGCCAGCAGCACGGCCCCCAGTCGGGATGAGCAGTTCTTC; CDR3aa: CASSTAPSRDEQFF
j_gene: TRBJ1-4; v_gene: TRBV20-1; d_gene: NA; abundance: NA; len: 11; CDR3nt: TGCAGTGCTAGAGTTCGTGAAAAACTGTTTTTT; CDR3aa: CSARVREKLFF
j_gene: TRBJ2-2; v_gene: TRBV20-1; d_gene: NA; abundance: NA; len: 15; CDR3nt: TGCAGTGCTAGAGATCGGCTAGCTGTTGCCGGGGAGCTGTTTTTT; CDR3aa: CSARDRLAVAGELFF
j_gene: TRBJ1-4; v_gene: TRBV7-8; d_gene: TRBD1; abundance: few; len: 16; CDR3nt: TGTGCCAGCAGCGTCTCCGGGACAGTACGGAATGAAAAACTGTTTTTT; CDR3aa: CASSVSGTVRNEKLFF